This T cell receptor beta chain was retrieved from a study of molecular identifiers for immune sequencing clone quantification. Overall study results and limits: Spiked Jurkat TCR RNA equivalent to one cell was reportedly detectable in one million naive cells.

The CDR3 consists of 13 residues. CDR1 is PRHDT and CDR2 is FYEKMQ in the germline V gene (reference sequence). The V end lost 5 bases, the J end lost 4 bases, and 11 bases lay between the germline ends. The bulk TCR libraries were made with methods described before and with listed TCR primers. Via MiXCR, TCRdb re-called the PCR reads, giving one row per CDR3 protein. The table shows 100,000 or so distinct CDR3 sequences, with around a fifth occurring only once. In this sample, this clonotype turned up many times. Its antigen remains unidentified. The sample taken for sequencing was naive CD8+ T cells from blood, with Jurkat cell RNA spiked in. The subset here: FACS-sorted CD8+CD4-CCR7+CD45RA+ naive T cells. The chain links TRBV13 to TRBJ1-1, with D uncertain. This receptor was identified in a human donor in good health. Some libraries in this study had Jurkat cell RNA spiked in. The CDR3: CASSPLLGTEAFF. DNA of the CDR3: TGTGCCAGCAGCCCCCTCTTGGGCACTGAAGCTTTCTTT.